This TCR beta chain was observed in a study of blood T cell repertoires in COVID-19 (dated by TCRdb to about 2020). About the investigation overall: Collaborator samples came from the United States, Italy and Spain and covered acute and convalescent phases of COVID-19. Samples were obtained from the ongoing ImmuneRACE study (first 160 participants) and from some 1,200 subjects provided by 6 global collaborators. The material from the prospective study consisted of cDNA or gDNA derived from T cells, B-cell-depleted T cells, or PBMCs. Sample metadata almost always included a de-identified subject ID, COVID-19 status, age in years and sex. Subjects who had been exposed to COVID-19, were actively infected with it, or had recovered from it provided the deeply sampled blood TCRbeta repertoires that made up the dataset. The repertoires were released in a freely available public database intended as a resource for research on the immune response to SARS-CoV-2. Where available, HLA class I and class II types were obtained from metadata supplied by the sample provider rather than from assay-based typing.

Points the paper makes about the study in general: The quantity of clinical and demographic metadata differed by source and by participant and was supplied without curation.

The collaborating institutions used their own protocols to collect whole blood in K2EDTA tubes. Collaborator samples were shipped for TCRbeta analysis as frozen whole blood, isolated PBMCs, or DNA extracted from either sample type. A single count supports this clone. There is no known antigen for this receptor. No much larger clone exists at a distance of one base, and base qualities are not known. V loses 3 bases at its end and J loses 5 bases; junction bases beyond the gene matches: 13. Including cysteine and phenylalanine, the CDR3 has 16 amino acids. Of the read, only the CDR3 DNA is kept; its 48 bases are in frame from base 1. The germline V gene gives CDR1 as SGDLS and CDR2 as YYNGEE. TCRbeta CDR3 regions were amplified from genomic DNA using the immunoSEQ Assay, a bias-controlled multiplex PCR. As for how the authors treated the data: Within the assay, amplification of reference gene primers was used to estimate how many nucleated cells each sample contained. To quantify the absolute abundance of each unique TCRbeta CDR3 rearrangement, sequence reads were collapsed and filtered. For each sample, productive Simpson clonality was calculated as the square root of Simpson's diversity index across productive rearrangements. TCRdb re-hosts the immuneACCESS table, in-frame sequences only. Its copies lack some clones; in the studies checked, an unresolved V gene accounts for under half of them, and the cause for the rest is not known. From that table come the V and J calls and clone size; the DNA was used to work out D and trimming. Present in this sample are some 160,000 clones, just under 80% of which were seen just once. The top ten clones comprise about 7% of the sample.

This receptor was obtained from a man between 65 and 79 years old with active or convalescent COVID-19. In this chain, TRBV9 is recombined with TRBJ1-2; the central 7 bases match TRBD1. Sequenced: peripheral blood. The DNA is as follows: TGTGCCAGCAGCGACGGGGACAGCCCCAGGAAGTATGGCTACACCTTC. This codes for CASSDGDSPRKYGYTF.